This is a list of T cell receptor beta chains from one sample in a study of tumor-infiltrating lymphocytes in primary liver carcinoma. TCRdb ran MiXCR on the multiplex PCR reads and lists one entry per CDR3 protein. The sample lists 310,000 or so distinct CDR3 sequences; 50% to 60% were seen once. The sample taken for sequencing was peripheral blood. These receptors all stem from a woman aged 25 to 39 with primary liver carcinoma and hepatitis B virus infection. Each CDR3 is given with its conserved first and last residue. Fields, in order: V gene, J gene, CDR3 protein.

TRBV6-5	TRBJ1-2	CASSWVQNYGYTF
TRBV4-1	TRBJ2-2	CASGPPVTGLAFTGELFF
TRBV7-9	TRBJ2-2	CASRSGGGTGELFF
TRBV4-1	TRBJ2-5	CASSQGSGLHQETQYF
TRBV12-3/TRBV12-4	TRBJ2-2	CASSQDTGEMFF
TRBV29-1	TRBJ1-2	CSVVGTGGIGYTF
TRBV12-3/TRBV12-4	TRBJ1-2	CASSPSGLAGYTF
TRBV19	TRBJ2-7	CASSTKPGAIYEQYF
TRBV6-6	TRBJ2-3	CASRYGVTTDTQYF
TRBV11-2	TRBJ2-2	CASRLTRNLTGELFF
TRBV11-2	TRBJ2-5	CVSSLGWGSGVQETQYF